A single sample is the source of the 2 T cell receptor beta chains below, sequenced in a study of blood T cell repertoires in COVID-19. Profiled with immunoSEQ multiplex PCR; TCRdb holds only in-frame clones, not every one. Of under 150,000 clones in the sample, approximately 86% were seen once. The sequenced sample consisted of PBMCs or T cells enriched from blood (not recorded which). These receptors were obtained from a woman between 45 and 60 years old who had recovered from COVID-19.

This chain links TRBV18 with TRBJ1-2; D possibly corresponds to TRBD1 (6 bases). The CDR3 runs to 15 residues. Germline assignment: CDR1 KGHSH and CDR2 LQKENI. The V gene lost 3 bases and the J gene lost 0 bases, with 11 bases spanning the gap. CDR3 sequence: CASSPLQGANYGYTF. The CDR3 region has the DNA TGTGCCAGCTCACCGTTACAGGGAGCTAACTATGGCTACACCTTC.

V and J are TRBV25-1 and TRBJ2-7; TRBD2 matches at 12 bases. CDR1 is MGHDK, CDR2 SYGVNS, per germline. The CDR3 contains 16 residues. V lost 4 bases to trimming and J lost 2 bases; unmatched junction nucleotides: 6. CDR3 nucleotide sequence: TGTGCCAGCAGTGGCCGGACTAGCGGGGTAACCTACGAGCAGTACTTC. This codes for CASSGRTSGVTYEQYF.